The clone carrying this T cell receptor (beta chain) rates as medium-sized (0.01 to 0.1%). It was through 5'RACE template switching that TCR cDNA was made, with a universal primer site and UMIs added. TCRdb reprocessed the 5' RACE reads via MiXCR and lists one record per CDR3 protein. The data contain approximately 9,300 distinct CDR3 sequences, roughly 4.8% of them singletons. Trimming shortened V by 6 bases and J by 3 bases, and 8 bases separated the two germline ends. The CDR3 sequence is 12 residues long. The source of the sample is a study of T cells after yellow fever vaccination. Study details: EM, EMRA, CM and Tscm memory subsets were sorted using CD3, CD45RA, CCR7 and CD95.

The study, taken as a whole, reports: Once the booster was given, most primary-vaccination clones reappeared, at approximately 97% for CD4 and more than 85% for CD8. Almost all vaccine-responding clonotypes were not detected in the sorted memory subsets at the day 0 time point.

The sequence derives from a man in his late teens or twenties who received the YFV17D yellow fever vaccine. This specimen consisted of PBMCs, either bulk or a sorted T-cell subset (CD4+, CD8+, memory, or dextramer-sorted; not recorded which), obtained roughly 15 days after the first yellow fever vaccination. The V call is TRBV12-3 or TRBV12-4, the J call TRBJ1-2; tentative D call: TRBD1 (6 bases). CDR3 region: CASSPGDYGYTF. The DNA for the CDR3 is TGTGCCAGCAGCCCAGGGGACTATGGCTACACCTTC.